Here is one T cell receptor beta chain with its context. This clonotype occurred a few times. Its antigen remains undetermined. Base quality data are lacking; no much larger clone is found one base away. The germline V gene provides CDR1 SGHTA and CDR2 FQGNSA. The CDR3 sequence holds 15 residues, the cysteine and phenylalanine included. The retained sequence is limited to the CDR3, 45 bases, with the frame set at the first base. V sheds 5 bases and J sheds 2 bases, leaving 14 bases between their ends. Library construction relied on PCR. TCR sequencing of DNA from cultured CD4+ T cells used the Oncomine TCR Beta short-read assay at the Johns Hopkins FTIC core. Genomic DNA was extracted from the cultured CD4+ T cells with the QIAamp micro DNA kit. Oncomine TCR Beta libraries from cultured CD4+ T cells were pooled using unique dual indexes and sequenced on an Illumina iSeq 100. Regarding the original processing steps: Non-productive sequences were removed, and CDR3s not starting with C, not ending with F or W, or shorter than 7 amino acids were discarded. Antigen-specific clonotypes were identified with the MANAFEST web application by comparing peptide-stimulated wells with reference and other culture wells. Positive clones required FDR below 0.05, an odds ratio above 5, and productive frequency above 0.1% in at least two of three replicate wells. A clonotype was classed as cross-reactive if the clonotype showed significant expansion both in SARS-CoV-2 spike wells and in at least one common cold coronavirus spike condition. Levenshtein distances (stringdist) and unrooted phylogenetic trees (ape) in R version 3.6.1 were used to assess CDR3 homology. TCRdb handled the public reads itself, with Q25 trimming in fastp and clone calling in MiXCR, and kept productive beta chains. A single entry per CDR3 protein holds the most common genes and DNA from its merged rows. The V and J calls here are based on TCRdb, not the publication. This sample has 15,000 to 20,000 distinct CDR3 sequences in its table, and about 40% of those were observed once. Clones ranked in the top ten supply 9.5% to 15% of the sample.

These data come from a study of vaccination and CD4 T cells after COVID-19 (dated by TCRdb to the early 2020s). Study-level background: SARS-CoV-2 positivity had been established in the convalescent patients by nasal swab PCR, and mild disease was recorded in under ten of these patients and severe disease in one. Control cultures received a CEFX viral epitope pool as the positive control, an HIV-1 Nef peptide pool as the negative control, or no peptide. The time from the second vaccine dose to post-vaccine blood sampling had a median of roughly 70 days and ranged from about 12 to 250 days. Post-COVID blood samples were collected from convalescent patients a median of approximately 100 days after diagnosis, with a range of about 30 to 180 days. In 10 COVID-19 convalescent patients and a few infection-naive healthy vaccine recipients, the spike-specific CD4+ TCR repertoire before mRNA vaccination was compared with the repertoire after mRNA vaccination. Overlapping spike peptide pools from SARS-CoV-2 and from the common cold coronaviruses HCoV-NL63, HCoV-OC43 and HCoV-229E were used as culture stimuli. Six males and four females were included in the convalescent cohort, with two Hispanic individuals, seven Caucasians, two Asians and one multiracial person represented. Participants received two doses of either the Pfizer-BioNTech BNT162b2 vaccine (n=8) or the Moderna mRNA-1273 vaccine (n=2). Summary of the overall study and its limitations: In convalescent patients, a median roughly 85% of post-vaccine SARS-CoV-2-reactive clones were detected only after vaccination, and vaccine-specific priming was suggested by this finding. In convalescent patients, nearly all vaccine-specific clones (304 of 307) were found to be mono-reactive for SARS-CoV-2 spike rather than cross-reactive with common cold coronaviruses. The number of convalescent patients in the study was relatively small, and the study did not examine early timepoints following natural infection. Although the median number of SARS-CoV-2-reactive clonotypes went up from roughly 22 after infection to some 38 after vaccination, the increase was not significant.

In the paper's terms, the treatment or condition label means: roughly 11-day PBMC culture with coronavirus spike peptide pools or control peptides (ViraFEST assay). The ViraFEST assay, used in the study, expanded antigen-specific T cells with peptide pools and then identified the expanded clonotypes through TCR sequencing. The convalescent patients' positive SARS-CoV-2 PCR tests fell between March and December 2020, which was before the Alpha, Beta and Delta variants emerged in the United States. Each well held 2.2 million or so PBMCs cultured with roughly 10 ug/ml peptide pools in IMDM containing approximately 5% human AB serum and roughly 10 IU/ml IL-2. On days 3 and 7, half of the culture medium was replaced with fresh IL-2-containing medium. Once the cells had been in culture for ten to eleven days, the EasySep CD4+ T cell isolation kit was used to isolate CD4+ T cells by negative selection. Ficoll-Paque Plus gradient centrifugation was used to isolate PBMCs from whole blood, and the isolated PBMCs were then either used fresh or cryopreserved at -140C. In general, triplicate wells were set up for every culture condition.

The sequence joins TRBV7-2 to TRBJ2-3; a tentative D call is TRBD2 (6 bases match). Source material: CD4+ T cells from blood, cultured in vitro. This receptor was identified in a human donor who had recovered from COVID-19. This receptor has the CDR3 CASSRILASTDTQYF. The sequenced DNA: TGTGCCAGCAGCCGGATACTAGCATCCACAGATACGCAGTATTTT.